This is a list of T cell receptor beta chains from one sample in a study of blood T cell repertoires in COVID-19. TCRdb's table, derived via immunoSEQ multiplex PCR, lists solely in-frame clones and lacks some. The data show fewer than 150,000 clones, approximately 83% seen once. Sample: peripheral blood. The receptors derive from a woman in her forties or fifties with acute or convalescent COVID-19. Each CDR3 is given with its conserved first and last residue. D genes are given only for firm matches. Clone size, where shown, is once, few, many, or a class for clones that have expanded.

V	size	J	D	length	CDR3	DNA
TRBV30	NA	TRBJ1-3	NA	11	CAWSRGNTIYF	TGTGCCTGGAGTCGTGGAAACACCATATATTTT
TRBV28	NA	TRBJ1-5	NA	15	CASSFGGMSNQPQHF	TGTGCCAGCAGTTTCGGGGGGATGAGCAATCAGCCCCAGCATTTT
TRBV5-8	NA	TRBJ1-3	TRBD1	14	CASSKNRGGNTIYF	TGTGCCAGCAGCAAAAACAGGGGTGGAAACACCATATATTTT
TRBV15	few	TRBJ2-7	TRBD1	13	CATSWGQGYEQYF	TGTGCCACCAGCTGGGGACAGGGGTACGAGCAGTACTTC
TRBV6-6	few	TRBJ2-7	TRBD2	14	CASSYLAGDYEQYF	TGTGCCAGCAGTTATTTGGCGGGGGACTACGAGCAGTACTTC
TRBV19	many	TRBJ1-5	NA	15	CASSIVVEGNQPQHF	TGTGCCAGTAGTATAGTTGTGGAGGGCAATCAGCCCCAGCATTTT
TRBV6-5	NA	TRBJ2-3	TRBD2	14	CASITGGPGDTQYF	TGTGCCAGCATCACGGGGGGGCCGGGAGATACGCAGTATTTT
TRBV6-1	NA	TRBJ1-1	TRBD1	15	CASSEGGQGARRAFF	TGTGCCAGCAGTGAAGGTGGACAGGGGGCGCGTCGGGCTTTCTTT
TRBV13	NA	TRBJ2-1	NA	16	CASALGAAGGRIEQFF	TGTGCCAGCGCCCTCGGCGCGGCAGGGGGGCGGATTGAGCAGTTCTTC
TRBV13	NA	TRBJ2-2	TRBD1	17	CASSPPRTGGFTGELFF	TGTGCCAGCAGCCCTCCAAGGACAGGGGGCTTTACCGGGGAGCTGTTTTTT
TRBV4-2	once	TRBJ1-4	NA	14	CASSQDREGEKLFF	TGTGCCAGCAGCCAAGATCGAGAGGGAGAAAAACTGTTTTTT
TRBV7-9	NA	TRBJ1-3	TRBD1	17	CASSSHQGVLAGNTIYF	TGTGCCAGCAGCTCCCATCAGGGGGTACTAGCTGGAAACACCATATATTTT
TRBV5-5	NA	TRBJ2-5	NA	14	CASSSGGGFETQYF	TGTGCCAGCAGTTCTGGGGGGGGCTTTGAGACCCAGTACTTC
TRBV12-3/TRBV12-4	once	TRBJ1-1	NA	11	CASSLGTEAFF	TGTGCCAGCAGCCTAGGCACTGAAGCTTTCTTT
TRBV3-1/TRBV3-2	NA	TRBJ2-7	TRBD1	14	CASSRRTGLDEQYF	TGTGCCAGCAGCCGCAGGACAGGGCTTGACGAGCAGTACTTC
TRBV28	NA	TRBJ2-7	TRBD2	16	CASSLGRSSGSYEQYF	TGTGCCAGCAGTTTAGGACGGTCTAGCGGATCCTACGAGCAGTACTTC
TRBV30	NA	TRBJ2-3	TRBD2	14	CALSTSGGGDTQYF	TGTGCCTTGTCGACTAGCGGGGGGGGAGATACGCAGTATTTT
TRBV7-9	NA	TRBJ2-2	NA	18	CASSLGFGGCYVTGELFF	TGTGCCAGCAGCTTAGGGTTCGGGGGATGCTATGTCACCGGGGAGCTGTTTTTT
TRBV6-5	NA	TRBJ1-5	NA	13	CASDGRGRQPQHF	TGTGCCAGTGATGGAAGAGGAAGGCAGCCCCAGCATTTT
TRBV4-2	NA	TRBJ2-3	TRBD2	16	CASSQDRGGPTDTQYF	TGTGCCAGCAGCCAAGATCGCGGGGGGCCAACAGATACGCAGTATTTT
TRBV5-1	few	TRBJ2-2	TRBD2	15	CASSAGGEFTGELFF	TGCGCCAGCAGCGCGGGGGGCGAGTTCACCGGGGAGCTGTTTTTT
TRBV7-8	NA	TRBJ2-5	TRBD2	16	CASSFSPGGATETQYF	TGTGCCAGCAGCTTTTCCCCGGGGGGGGCCACGGAGACCCAGTACTTC
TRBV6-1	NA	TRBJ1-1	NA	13	CASSEARGSEAFF	TGTGCCAGCAGTGAAGCGCGGGGCTCTGAAGCTTTCTTT
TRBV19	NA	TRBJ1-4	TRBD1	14	CASSPTGSEEKLFF	TGTGCCAGTAGTCCGACAGGGAGCGAAGAAAAACTGTTTTTT
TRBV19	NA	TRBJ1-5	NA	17	CASSSFGQSYSNQPQHF	TGTGCCAGTAGTAGTTTCGGACAGTCCTATAGCAATCAGCCCCAGCATTTT
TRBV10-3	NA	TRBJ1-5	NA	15	CAISQTGTGNQPQHF	TGTGCCATCAGTCAAACAGGAACTGGGAATCAGCCCCAGCATTTT
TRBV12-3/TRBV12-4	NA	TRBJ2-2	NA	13	CASKESDTGELFF	TGTGCCAGCAAGGAGTCGGACACCGGGGAGCTGTTTTTT
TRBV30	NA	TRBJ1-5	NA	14	CAWSVLGSNQPQHF	TGTGCCTGGAGTGTACTGGGCAGCAATCAGCCCCAGCATTTT
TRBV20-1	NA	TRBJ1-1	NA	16	CSASKAGEGVSTEAFF	TGCAGTGCTAGTAAAGCAGGGGAGGGGGTGTCCACTGAAGCTTTCTTT
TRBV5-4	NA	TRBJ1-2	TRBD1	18	CASSLRWDRGDFNYGYTF	TGTGCCAGCAGCTTGAGATGGGACAGGGGGGACTTTAACTATGGCTACACCTTC
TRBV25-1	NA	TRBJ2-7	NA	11	CASRDSTKQYF	TGTGCCAGCAGGGACAGTACGAAGCAGTACTTC
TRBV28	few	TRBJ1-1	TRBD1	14	CASSIRDRGTEAFF	TGTGCCAGCAGTATCCGGGACAGGGGAACTGAAGCTTTCTTT
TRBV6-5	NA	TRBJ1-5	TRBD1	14	CASSPGTANQPQHF	TGTGCCAGCAGTCCCGGGACAGCGAATCAGCCCCAGCATTTT
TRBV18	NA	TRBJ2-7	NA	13	CASSPKTGLEQYF	TGTGCCAGCTCACCTAAGACAGGCCTCGAGCAGTACTTC
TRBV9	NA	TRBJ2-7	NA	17	CASSVGGRGGASYEQYF	TGTGCCAGCAGCGTAGGAGGTAGGGGGGGAGCCTCCTACGAGCAGTACTTC
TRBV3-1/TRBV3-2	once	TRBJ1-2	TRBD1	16	CASIGQGTRSNYGYTF	TGTGCCAGCATTGGACAGGGAACACGATCTAACTATGGCTACACCTTC
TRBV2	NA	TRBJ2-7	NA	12	CASSEARIQQYF	TGTGCCAGCAGTGAAGCGCGTATCCAGCAGTACTTC
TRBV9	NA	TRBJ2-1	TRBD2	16	CASSGNRLAGYNEQFF	TGTGCCAGCAGCGGGAATAGACTAGCGGGGTACAATGAGCAGTTCTTC
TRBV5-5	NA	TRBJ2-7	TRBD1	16	CASSLRTGTGADEQYF	TGTGCCAGCAGCTTGAGGACCGGGACAGGGGCCGACGAGCAGTACTTC
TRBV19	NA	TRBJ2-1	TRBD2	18	CASSSLRSGGAPDNEQFF	TGTGCCAGTAGTTCCCTACGTAGCGGGGGGGCTCCAGACAATGAGCAGTTCTTC
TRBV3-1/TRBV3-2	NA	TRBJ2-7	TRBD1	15	CASSQGGQGVYEQYF	TGTGCCAGCAGCCAAGGTGGGCAGGGGGTCTACGAGCAGTACTTC
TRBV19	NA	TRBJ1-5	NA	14	CASSVPGQDQPQHF	TGTGCCAGTAGTGTTCCGGGACAAGATCAGCCCCAGCATTTT
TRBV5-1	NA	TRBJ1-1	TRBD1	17	CASSLEGTGGLNTEAFF	TGCGCCAGCAGCTTGGAGGGGACAGGGGGCCTGAACACTGAAGCTTTCTTT
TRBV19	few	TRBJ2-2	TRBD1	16	CASSVVIGQGAGELFF	TGTGCCAGTAGTGTAGTTATCGGGCAGGGGGCCGGGGAGCTGTTTTTT
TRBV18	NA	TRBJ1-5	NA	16	CASSLLDSGDNQPQHF	TGTGCCAGCTCATTACTGGACAGTGGGGACAATCAGCCCCAGCATTTT
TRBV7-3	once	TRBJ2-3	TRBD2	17	CASSLTSLAGHTDTQYF	TGTGCCAGCAGCTTAACGAGCCTAGCGGGGCACACAGATACGCAGTATTTT
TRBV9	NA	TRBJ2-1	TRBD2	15	CASSVGRGSYNEQFF	TGTGCCAGCAGCGTCGGGAGGGGCTCCTACAATGAGCAGTTCTTC
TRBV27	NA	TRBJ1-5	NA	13	CASSVVQNQPQHF	TGTGCCAGCAGTGTCGTGCAGAATCAGCCCCAGCATTTT
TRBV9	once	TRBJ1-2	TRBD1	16	CASSVTPTGTAYGYTF	TGTGCCAGCAGCGTGACGCCAACCGGGACAGCATATGGCTACACCTTC
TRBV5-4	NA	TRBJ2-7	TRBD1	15	CASSPGTGNTHEQYF	TGTGCCAGCAGCCCTGGGACAGGTAATACCCACGAGCAGTACTTC
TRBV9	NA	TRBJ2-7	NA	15	CASSVGSDTTGEQYF	TGTGCCAGCAGCGTAGGAAGTGACACTACGGGGGAGCAGTACTTC
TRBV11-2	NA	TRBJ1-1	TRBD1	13	CASSLETGFEAFF	TGTGCCAGCAGCTTAGAGACAGGGTTTGAAGCTTTCTTT